Listed below are T cell receptor beta chains from one sample, sequenced in a study of shared clonotypes between healthy human individuals. The assay was immunoSEQ multiplex PCR, and TCRdb's table has in-frame clones only and misses some. Of over a million clones listed, 70% to 80% are singletons. Sequenced sample: memory CD4+ T cells from PBMCs. These receptors all come from a man between 18 and 29 years old in good health. Some clones in this sample may be carry-over from other donors' samples. CDR3s include the opening cysteine and the closing phenylalanine or tryptophan. The D gene is left open where the match is weak. Size tells how often a clone was seen (once, few, many) or the class of an expanded clone, and some rows leave it out.

V gene: TRBV5-4; clone size: -; D gene: TRBD2; J gene: TRBJ2-3; CDR3 DNA: TGTGCCAGCACCCCGACTAGCGGCTATACGCAGTATTTT; CDR3 protein: CASTPTSGYTQYF
V gene: TRBV2; clone size: -; D gene: -; J gene: TRBJ1-1; CDR3 DNA: TGTGCCAGCAGCGCGGGGGAGAACACTGAAGCTTTCTTT; CDR3 protein: CASSAGENTEAFF
V gene: TRBV19; clone size: -; D gene: TRBD1; J gene: TRBJ1-5; CDR3 DNA: TGTGCCAGTAGTCGCGAGGACAGGGGGCTCAATCAGCCCCAGCATTTT; CDR3 protein: CASSREDRGLNQPQHF
V gene: TRBV14; clone size: -; D gene: -; J gene: TRBJ1-4; CDR3 DNA: TGTGCCAGCAGCCGGCCGACAGAAAAACTGTTTTTT; CDR3 protein: CASSRPTEKLFF
V gene: TRBV7-2; clone size: -; D gene: -; J gene: TRBJ2-1; CDR3 DNA: TGTGCCAGCAGCCTCCAGCGGAGAGAGCAGTTCTTC; CDR3 protein: CASSLQRREQFF
V gene: TRBV7-9; clone size: -; D gene: -; J gene: TRBJ2-7; CDR3 DNA: TGTGCCAGCAGTCGATCTGGGGGGGCTCCCTACGAGCAGTACTTC; CDR3 protein: CASSRSGGAPYEQYF
V gene: TRBV28; clone size: -; D gene: -; J gene: TRBJ2-7; CDR3 DNA: TGTGCCAGTACTCGCATCGGGGCGGGCTACGAGCAGTACTTC; CDR3 protein: CASTRIGAGYEQYF
V gene: TRBV4-1; clone size: few; D gene: TRBD1; J gene: TRBJ2-7; CDR3 DNA: TGCGCCAGCAGCCAGTCCCCGACAGGGCATCGTCTCTTGCTCTCCTACGAGCAGTACTTC; CDR3 protein: CASSQSPTGHRLLLSYEQYF
V gene: TRBV11-2; clone size: -; D gene: -; J gene: TRBJ2-7; CDR3 DNA: TGTGCCAGCAGCTTAGCTCTCGAGCAGTACTTC; CDR3 protein: CASSLALEQYF
V gene: TRBV6-1; clone size: few; D gene: -; J gene: TRBJ1-1; CDR3 DNA: TGTGCCAGCAGTGAAGGAGTCACTGAAGCTTTCTTT; CDR3 protein: CASSEGVTEAFF
V gene: TRBV9; clone size: -; D gene: -; J gene: TRBJ1-2; CDR3 DNA: TGTGCCAGCAGCGTAGGGTTGGCCGCGGATCGGGGCTACACCTTC; CDR3 protein: CASSVGLAADRGYTF
V gene: TRBV6-6; clone size: few; D gene: -; J gene: TRBJ1-5; CDR3 DNA: TGTGCCAGCAGTTACGACGTCTATAGCAATCAGCCCCAGCATTTT; CDR3 protein: CASSYDVYSNQPQHF
V gene: TRBV7-2; clone size: -; D gene: -; J gene: TRBJ2-5; CDR3 DNA: TGTGCCAGCAGCCGGGACCCGGTCTCGGAGACCCAGTACTTC; CDR3 protein: CASSRDPVSETQYF
V gene: TRBV5-1; clone size: few; D gene: -; J gene: TRBJ2-6; CDR3 DNA: TGCGCCAGCAGCTTGGACAGGGCCCTCCCTGGGGCCAACGTCCTGACTTTC; CDR3 protein: CASSLDRALPGANVLTF
V gene: TRBV11-2; clone size: -; D gene: TRBD2; J gene: TRBJ2-1; CDR3 DNA: TGTGCCAGCAGCGGCCGTCTAGCGGTCTCGTACAATGAGCAGTTCTTC; CDR3 protein: CASSGRLAVSYNEQFF
V gene: TRBV2; clone size: -; D gene: TRBD1; J gene: TRBJ1-1; CDR3 DNA: TGTGCCACCCAACTTGAACAGGGGGGAACCACTGAAGCTTTCTTT; CDR3 protein: CATQLEQGGTTEAFF
V gene: TRBV19; clone size: -; D gene: -; J gene: TRBJ2-1; CDR3 DNA: TGTGCCAGTAGTTCGATAGGCGCGAGCTCCTACAATGAGCAGTTCTTC; CDR3 protein: CASSSIGASSYNEQFF
V gene: TRBV19; clone size: once; D gene: -; J gene: TRBJ1-3; CDR3 DNA: TGTGCCAGTAGTATCCTCCACAGGGCTGGAAACACCATATATTTT; CDR3 protein: CASSILHRAGNTIYF
V gene: TRBV28; clone size: -; D gene: TRBD2; J gene: TRBJ2-7; CDR3 DNA: TGTGCCAGCAATCCGGGACTAGCGGGCTCCTACGAGCAGTACTTC; CDR3 protein: CASNPGLAGSYEQYF
V gene: TRBV5-6; clone size: -; D gene: -; J gene: TRBJ2-7; CDR3 DNA: TGTGCCAGCAGCTTGGCCAACTCCGATTACGAGCAGTACTTC; CDR3 protein: CASSLANSDYEQYF
V gene: TRBV4-2; clone size: -; D gene: -; J gene: TRBJ1-1; CDR3 DNA: TGTGCCAGCGGCCAAGACCCTTCATCAGAGCCCCAAGCTTTCTTT; CDR3 protein: CASGQDPSSEPQAFF
V gene: TRBV15; clone size: -; D gene: TRBD1; J gene: TRBJ2-7; CDR3 DNA: TGTGCCACCAGCAGAGCGGACAGGGGTTACTACGAGCAGTACTTC; CDR3 protein: CATSRADRGYYEQYF
V gene: TRBV15; clone size: -; D gene: TRBD2; J gene: TRBJ2-7; CDR3 DNA: TGTGCCACCAGCAGAGGAAGGACTAGCTCCTACGAGCAGTACTTC; CDR3 protein: CATSRGRTSSYEQYF
V gene: TRBV18; clone size: -; D gene: -; J gene: TRBJ2-1; CDR3 DNA: TGTGCCAGCTCACAGGCCCGGGACCCTCAGTTCTTC; CDR3 protein: CASSQARDPQFF
V gene: TRBV5-1; clone size: -; D gene: -; J gene: TRBJ2-6; CDR3 DNA: TGCGCCAGCCGGATCTCTGGGGCCAACGTCCTGACTTTC; CDR3 protein: CASRISGANVLTF
V gene: TRBV28; clone size: -; D gene: TRBD1; J gene: TRBJ2-7; CDR3 DNA: TGTGCCAGCAGGGAACCGGGACAGAACTACGAGCAGTACTTC; CDR3 protein: CASREPGQNYEQYF
V gene: TRBV2; clone size: -; D gene: TRBD1; J gene: TRBJ1-2; CDR3 DNA: TGTGCCAGCAGGTTCCCGCAGTCGGGACAGTATGGCTACACCTTC; CDR3 protein: CASRFPQSGQYGYTF
V gene: TRBV4-2; clone size: -; D gene: TRBD2; J gene: TRBJ2-7; CDR3 DNA: TGTGCCAGCAGCCCACTAGCGGGGTCCTACGAGCAGTACTTC; CDR3 protein: CASSPLAGSYEQYF
V gene: TRBV30; clone size: few; D gene: -; J gene: TRBJ2-1; CDR3 DNA: TGTGCCTGGAGCTGGGGGAGTGAGCAGTTCTTC; CDR3 protein: CAWSWGSEQFF
V gene: TRBV5-1; clone size: few; D gene: -; J gene: TRBJ2-7; CDR3 DNA: TGCGCCAGCAGCTTAACGGGCGAGCAGTACTTC; CDR3 protein: CASSLTGEQYF
V gene: TRBV19; clone size: -; D gene: -; J gene: TRBJ1-5; CDR3 DNA: TGTGCCAGTAGTATAAATACTGGGCAGCCCCAGCATTTT; CDR3 protein: CASSINTGQPQHF
V gene: TRBV28; clone size: -; D gene: -; J gene: TRBJ2-1; CDR3 DNA: TGTGCCAGCAGTCCCTCTAGGACACCTGAGCAGTTCTTC; CDR3 protein: CASSPSRTPEQFF
V gene: TRBV9; clone size: few; D gene: -; J gene: TRBJ1-6; CDR3 DNA: TGTGCCAGCAGCGCTGCGGGCCCCCCACCCCTCCACTTT; CDR3 protein: CASSAAGPPPLHF
V gene: TRBV18; clone size: -; D gene: -; J gene: TRBJ2-7; CDR3 DNA: TGTGCCAGCTCACCACCAGGGGCTAGCTCCTACGAGCAGTACTTC; CDR3 protein: CASSPPGASSYEQYF
V gene: TRBV7-6; clone size: -; D gene: -; J gene: TRBJ2-1; CDR3 DNA: TGTGCCACCAACCCAGGGGCGGGAGCCTACAATGAGCAGTTCTTC; CDR3 protein: CATNPGAGAYNEQFF
V gene: TRBV28; clone size: -; D gene: TRBD1; J gene: TRBJ2-7; CDR3 DNA: TGTGCCAGCAGTGGTCCAGGGGGTAGCTCCTACGAGCAGTACTTC; CDR3 protein: CASSGPGGSSYEQYF
V gene: TRBV2; clone size: -; D gene: -; J gene: TRBJ1-1; CDR3 DNA: TGTGCCAGCAGTGATTGGGGTCGAAACACTGAAGCTTTCTTT; CDR3 protein: CASSDWGRNTEAFF
V gene: TRBV5-1; clone size: -; D gene: -; J gene: TRBJ1-4; CDR3 DNA: TGCGCCAGCAGCTTGGTAACAGGCAATGAAAAACTGTTTTTT; CDR3 protein: CASSLVTGNEKLFF
V gene: TRBV28; clone size: -; D gene: -; J gene: TRBJ2-3; CDR3 DNA: TGTGCCAGTGGCCTGGCTAGCATAAGGCCGGATACGCAGTATTTT; CDR3 protein: CASGLASIRPDTQYF
V gene: TRBV2; clone size: -; D gene: TRBD2; J gene: TRBJ2-7; CDR3 DNA: TGTGCCAGCAGTCCCGGGACTAGCGTAAACGAGCAGTACTTC; CDR3 protein: CASSPGTSVNEQYF
V gene: TRBV4-1; clone size: once; D gene: -; J gene: TRBJ1-1; CDR3 DNA: TGCGCCAGCAGCCAAGGGTCAGGGGTGACTGAAGCTTTCTTT; CDR3 protein: CASSQGSGVTEAFF
V gene: TRBV5-4; clone size: -; D gene: TRBD2; J gene: TRBJ2-3; CDR3 DNA: TGTGCCAGCAGCCCCCTGACTAGCGGTACGCAGTATTTT; CDR3 protein: CASSPLTSGTQYF
V gene: TRBV6-1; clone size: -; D gene: TRBD2; J gene: TRBJ2-3; CDR3 DNA: TGTGCCAGCAGTGAAATAGGACTAGCGGGAGGAGATACGCAGTATTTT; CDR3 protein: CASSEIGLAGGDTQYF
V gene: TRBV28; clone size: -; D gene: -; J gene: TRBJ1-2; CDR3 DNA: TGTGCCAGCAGTTTAGGCCCCTCAAGTAAGGGCTATGGCTACACCTTC; CDR3 protein: CASSLGPSSKGYGYTF
V gene: TRBV6-6; clone size: -; D gene: -; J gene: TRBJ1-1; CDR3 DNA: TGTGCCAGCAGTTACCCTCAAAGCACTGAAGCTTTCTTT; CDR3 protein: CASSYPQSTEAFF
V gene: TRBV4-3; clone size: -; D gene: -; J gene: TRBJ2-6; CDR3 DNA: TGCGCCAGCAGCCAAGAGGGGTACTCTGGGGCCAACGTCCTGACTTTC; CDR3 protein: CASSQEGYSGANVLTF
V gene: TRBV28; clone size: -; D gene: TRBD1; J gene: TRBJ2-5; CDR3 DNA: TGTGCCAGCAATTCCCTCGGAGACAGGGGAAAGACCCAGTACTTC; CDR3 protein: CASNSLGDRGKTQYF
V gene: TRBV10-3; clone size: -; D gene: -; J gene: TRBJ1-2; CDR3 DNA: TGTGCCATCAGTGAGGCGAACTATGGCTACACCTTC; CDR3 protein: CAISEANYGYTF
V gene: TRBV18; clone size: -; D gene: -; J gene: TRBJ1-4; CDR3 DNA: TGTGCCAGCGCGGGTTCTAAGGGTGAAAAACTGTTTTTT; CDR3 protein: CASAGSKGEKLFF